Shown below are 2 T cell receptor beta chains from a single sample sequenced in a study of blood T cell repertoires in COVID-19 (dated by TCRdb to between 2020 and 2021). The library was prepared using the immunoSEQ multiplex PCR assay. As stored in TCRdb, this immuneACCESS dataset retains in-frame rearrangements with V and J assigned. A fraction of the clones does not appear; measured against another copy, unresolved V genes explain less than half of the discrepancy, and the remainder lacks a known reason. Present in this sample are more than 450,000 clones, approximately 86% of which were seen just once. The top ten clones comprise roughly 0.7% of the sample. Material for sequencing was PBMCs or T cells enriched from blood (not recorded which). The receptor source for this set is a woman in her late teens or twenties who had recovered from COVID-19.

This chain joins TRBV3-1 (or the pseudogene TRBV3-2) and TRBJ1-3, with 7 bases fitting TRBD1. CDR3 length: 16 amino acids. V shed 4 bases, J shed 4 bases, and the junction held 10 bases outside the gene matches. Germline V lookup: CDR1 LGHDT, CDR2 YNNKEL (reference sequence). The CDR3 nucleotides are TGTGCCAGCAGCCCGGCAGACAGGGCGATAGGAAACACCATATATTTT. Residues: CASSPADRAIGNTIYF.

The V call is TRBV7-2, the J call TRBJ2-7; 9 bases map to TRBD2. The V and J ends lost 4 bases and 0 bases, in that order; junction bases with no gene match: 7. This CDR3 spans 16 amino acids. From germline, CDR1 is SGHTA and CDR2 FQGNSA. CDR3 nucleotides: TGTGCCAGCAGCTCTCTGAGAGCGGGAGGCTCCTACGAGCAGTACTTC. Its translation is CASSSLRAGGSYEQYF.